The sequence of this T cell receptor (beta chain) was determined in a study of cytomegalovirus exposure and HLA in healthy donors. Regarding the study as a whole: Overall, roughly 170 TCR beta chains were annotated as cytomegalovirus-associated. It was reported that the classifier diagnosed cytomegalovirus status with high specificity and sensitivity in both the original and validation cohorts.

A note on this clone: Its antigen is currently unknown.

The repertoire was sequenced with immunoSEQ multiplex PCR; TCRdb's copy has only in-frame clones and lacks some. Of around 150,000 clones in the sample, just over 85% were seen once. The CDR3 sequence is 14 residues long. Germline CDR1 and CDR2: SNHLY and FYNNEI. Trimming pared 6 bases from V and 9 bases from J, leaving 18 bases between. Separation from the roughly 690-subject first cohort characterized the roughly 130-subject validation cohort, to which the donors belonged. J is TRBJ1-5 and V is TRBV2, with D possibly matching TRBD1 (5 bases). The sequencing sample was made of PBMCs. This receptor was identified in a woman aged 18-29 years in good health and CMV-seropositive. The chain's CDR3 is CASRGGQAFRPQHF. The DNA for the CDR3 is TGTGCCAGCAGGGGGGGTCAGGCGTTTCGGCCCCAGCATTTT.